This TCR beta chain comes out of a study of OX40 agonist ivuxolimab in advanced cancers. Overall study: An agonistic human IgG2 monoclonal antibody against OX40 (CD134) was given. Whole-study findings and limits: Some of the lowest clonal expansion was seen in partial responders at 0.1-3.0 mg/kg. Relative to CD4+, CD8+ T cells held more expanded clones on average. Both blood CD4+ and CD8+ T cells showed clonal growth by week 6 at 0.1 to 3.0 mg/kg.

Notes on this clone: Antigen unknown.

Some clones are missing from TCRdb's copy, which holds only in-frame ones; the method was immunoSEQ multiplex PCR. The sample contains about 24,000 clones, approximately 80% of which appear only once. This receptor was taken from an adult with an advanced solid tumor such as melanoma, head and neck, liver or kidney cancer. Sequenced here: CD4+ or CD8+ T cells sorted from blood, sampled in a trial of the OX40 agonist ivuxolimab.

DNA of the CDR3: TGCGCCAGCAGTCAAGGGCCCCTAACAGGGGACACTGAAGCTTTCTTT. Amino acid sequence: CASSQGPLTGDTEAFF. The rearrangement joins TRBV23-1 to TRBJ1-1, with 7 positions matching TRBD1. TRBV23-1 is an ORF; its function is uncertain. The CDR3 has 16 amino acids. V lost 2 bases and J lost 3; bases outside the gene matches: 9.